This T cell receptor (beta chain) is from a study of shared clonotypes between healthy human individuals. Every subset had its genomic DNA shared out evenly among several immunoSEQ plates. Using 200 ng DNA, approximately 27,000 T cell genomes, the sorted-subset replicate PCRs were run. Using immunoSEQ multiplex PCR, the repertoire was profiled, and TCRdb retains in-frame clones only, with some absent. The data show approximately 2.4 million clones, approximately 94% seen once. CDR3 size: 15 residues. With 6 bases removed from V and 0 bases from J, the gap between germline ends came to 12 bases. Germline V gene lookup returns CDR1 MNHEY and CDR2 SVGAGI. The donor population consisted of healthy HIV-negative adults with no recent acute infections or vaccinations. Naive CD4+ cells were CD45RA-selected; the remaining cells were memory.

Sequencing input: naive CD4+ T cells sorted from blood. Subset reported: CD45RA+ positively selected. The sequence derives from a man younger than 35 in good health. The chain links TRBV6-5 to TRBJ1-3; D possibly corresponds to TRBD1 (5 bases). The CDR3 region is CASRRPGGSGNTIYF. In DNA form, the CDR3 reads TGTGCCAGCAGACGCCCGGGGGGCTCTGGAAACACCATATATTTT.